What follows are 20 T cell receptor beta chains derived from one specimen sequenced in a study of patients and donors after allogeneic stem cell transplantation. From the RT-PCR reads, TCRdb called clonotypes with MiXCR, one entry per CDR3 protein. This table holds about a million distinct CDR3 sequences, more than 15% found once. The sequenced sample was blood, either unsorted or a sorted T cell fraction (not recorded which). Receptor source: a human donor who was either an allogeneic HSCT recipient or a stem cell or donor lymphocyte infusion donor (not recorded which). It is not recorded whose cells these are; they may come from a transplant donor.

This clonotype turned up a few times. The chain links TRBV4-2 to TRBJ2-2; 8 bases are a match to TRBD2. V trimming: 4 bases; J trimming: 6 bases; junction bases outside the gene matches: 10. CDR3 length equals 16 residues. The germline V gene has CDR1 LGHNA and CDR2 YNFKEQ. The CDR3 nucleotides are TGTGCCAGCAGCCCCCGGGGGGGTGAGAAGGCCGGGGAGCTGTTTTTT. It specifies CASSPRGGEKAGELFF.

The chain carries TRBV2 and TRBJ2-7; D call uncertain. The V and J ends lost 6 bases and 2 bases respectively, with 8 bases between them. The CDR3 covers 12 residues. Germline-derived CDR1 and CDR2 are SNHLY and FYNNEI. The CDR3 DNA is TGTGCCAGCAGAACATACGCCTACGAGCAGTACTTC. As protein: CASRTYAYEQYF.

This clonotype was seen at least ten times. The CDR3 reads CSVRNWTGMTDEQFF. For the CDR3, the DNA is TGCAGCGTTCGGAACTGGACAGGGATGACGGATGAGCAGTTCTTC. This chain joins TRBV29-1 and TRBJ2-1; 8 bases agree with TRBD1. V was clipped by 5 bases and J by 8 bases; unmatched bases: 14. Germline CDR1 is SQVTM and CDR2 is ANQGSEA. The CDR3 is made up of 15 amino acids.

This clonotype was recorded only once. The chain combines TRBV27 with TRBJ2-3; D gene uncertain. Germline CDR1 is MNHEY and CDR2 is SMNVEV (reference sequence). There are 13 residues in the CDR3. V lost 3 bases, J lost 4 bases, and 8 bases lay in between. The CDR3 DNA follows: TGTGCCAGCAGTTTGTTCCACCCAGATACGCAGTATTTT. This translates into CASSLFHPDTQYF.

Only a few counts were recorded for this clonotype. The CDR3 DNA reads TGCGCCAGCAGCTTGGTATTTCAGGGGGCTGGCACTGAAGCTTTCTTT. Amino acid sequence: CASSLVFQGAGTEAFF. V and J are TRBV5-1 and TRBJ1-1; 8 positions agree with TRBD1. Germline CDR1 and CDR2: SGHRS and YFSETQ. V trimming: 0 bases; J trimming: 4 bases; junction bases outside the gene matches: 8. CDR3 size: 16 residues.

This chain uses TRBV5-6 with TRBJ2-1, with a possible D match to TRBD2 (6 bases). This CDR3 contains 16 residues. Germline V gives CDR1 SGHDT, CDR2 YYEEEE. Trimming took 4 bases from V and 4 from J, leaving 18 bases between them. DNA of the CDR3: TGTGCCAGCAGCCACCCTAGCCGCGGGGATTACAATGAGCAGTTCTTC. Protein product: CASSHPSRGDYNEQFF.

This clonotype was seen many times. V and J are TRBV12-3 or TRBV12-4 and TRBJ1-1; TRBD1 might be the D (5 bases). The CDR3 is made up of 13 amino acids. Trimming shortened V by 6 bases and J by 5 bases, and 13 bases separated the two germline ends. The CDR3 DNA sequence: TGTGCCAGCAGCCCCCCGGGGGGAACTGAAGCTTTCTTT. Translated, it gives CASSPPGGTEAFF.

The chain uses TRBV2 and TRBJ2-3; 16 positions match TRBD2. The germline gives CDR1 SNHLY, CDR2 FYNNEI. This CDR3 is 13 amino acids long. The ends lost 10 bases at V and 9 bases at J; junction bases unmatched: 4. The CDR3 region is CAKKGLAGGTQYF. The CDR3 nucleotides read TGTGCCAAGAAGGGACTAGCGGGAGGGACGCAGTATTTT.

Ten or more counts support this clonotype. The chain joins TRBV2 to TRBJ2-3; 10 bases map to TRBD1. V shed 9 bases and J 1 base; nucleotides not matched to a gene: 4. This CDR3 has 14 residues. Germline CDR1 is SNHLY and CDR2 is FYNNEI. In DNA form, the CDR3 reads TGTGCCAGGAATGGACAGGGGGGCACAGATACGCAGTATTTT. Encoded protein: CARNGQGGTDTQYF.

This clonotype has only one observation. The chain joins TRBV7-9 to TRBJ1-6; 9 bases are shared with TRBD1. The CDR3 has 14 amino acids. Germline CDR1 SEHNR, CDR2 FQNEAQ (reference sequence). V was clipped by 5 bases and J by 13 bases; unmatched bases: 9. CDR3 loop: CASSDRDRAQPLHF. CDR3 DNA sequence: TGTGCCAGCAGCGACCGGGACAGGGCGCAGCCCCTCCACTTT.

This clonotype was counted many times. CDR3 residues: CASSLGDNQPQHF. Here the CDR3 DNA reads TGTGCCAGCAGTTTAGGAGACAATCAGCCCCAGCATTTT. The chain combines TRBV12-3 or TRBV12-4 with TRBJ1-5; D unclear. V dropped 1 base and J dropped 3 bases, with 4 bases sitting between them. This CDR3 contains 13 residues.

This clonotype was seen a handful of times. V and J are TRBV7-2 and TRBJ2-7, with 8 bases that match TRBD1. The germline CDR1 and CDR2 sequences are SGHTA and FQGNSA. The CDR3 is made up of 20 amino acids. With 0 bases clipped from V and 5 bases from J, the junction kept 21 bases outside the gene matches. The CDR3 nucleotides read TGTGCCAGCAGCTTAGCGAACCCCTCCGCGTTAGGCAGGGGGCTGGACGAGCAGTACTTC. Translating it yields CASSLANPSALGRGLDEQYF.

This chain links TRBV7-2 with TRBJ1-4, with D tentatively TRBD1 (6 bases). Per the germline V gene, CDR1 is SGHTA and CDR2 is FQGNSA. With 3 bases removed from V and 4 bases from J, the gap between germline ends came to 18 bases. The CDR3 extends over 17 amino acids. CDR3 sequence (DNA): TGTGCCAGCAGCTTTAGCCCCAGACAGGCGGGTAATGAAAAACTGTTTTTT. Protein: CASSFSPRQAGNEKLFF.

This clonotype appeared many times. The chain links TRBV10-3 to TRBJ1-2; D is unresolved. CDR3 length: 11 amino acids. V was trimmed by 7 bases and J by 4 bases, leaving 7 bases between them. Germline V lookup: CDR1 ENHRY, CDR2 SYGVKD. The CDR3 DNA follows: TGTGCCATCACCGGGTCCTATGGCTACACCTTC. This sequence encodes CAITGSYGYTF.

The V gene is TRBV9, the J gene TRBJ2-3, with 7 bases aligning to TRBD2. V shed 0 bases and J 0 bases; nucleotides not matched to a gene: 10. Germline V gives CDR1 SGDLS, CDR2 YYNGEE. The CDR3 totals 18 residues. CDR3 sequence (DNA): TGTGCCAGCAGCGTAGCAACCCAAGCTAGCGGCAGCACAGATACGCAGTATTTT. Translation gives CASSVATQASGSTDTQYF.

The sample holds a few counts of this clonotype. V and J are TRBV12-3 or TRBV12-4 and TRBJ2-5; D may correspond to TRBD1 or TRBD2 (5 bases each). CDR3 size: 12 residues. Between the trimmed V and J ends, which lost 8 bases and 9 bases, there was a span of 16 bases. CDR3 coding DNA: TGTGCCAGCGCAGGGCTCCCCGGGGCCCAGTACTTC. It codes for CASAGLPGAQYF.

The chain combines TRBV30 with TRBJ2-7; D is tentatively TRBD1 or TRBD2 (5 bases each). Germline loops: CDR1 GTSNPN, CDR2 SVGIG (reference sequence). The CDR3 length is 12 residues. V was pared by 5 bases and J by 4 bases, with 12 bases between. The CDR3 loop reads CAWDSGSYEQYF. The CDR3 DNA reads as TGTGCCTGGGACTCAGGGAGTTACGAGCAGTACTTC. The full variable domain, completed using reference TRBV30 and TRBJ2-7, is SQTIHQWPATLVQPVGSPLSLECTVEGTSNPNLYWYRQAAGRGLQLLFYSVGIGQISSEVPQNLSASRPQDRQFILSSKKLLLSDSGFYLCAWDSGSYEQYFGPGTRLTVT.

This chain uses TRBV9 with TRBJ1-2; D unclear. Between the trimmed V and J ends, which lost 0 bases and 4 bases, there was a span of 16 bases. Germline V lookup: CDR1 SGDLS, CDR2 YYNGEE. This CDR3 is built from 16 residues. Here the CDR3 DNA reads TGTGCCAGCAGCGTAGAATCGGGATTATTTGGCTATGGCTACACCTTC. This sequence encodes CASSVESGLFGYGYTF.

This clonotype was seen at least ten times. The CDR3 DNA follows: TGCGCCAGCAGCCAAAGGACAGGGGCCTACACTGAAGCTTTCTTT. Amino acid sequence: CASSQRTGAYTEAFF. The chain joins TRBV4-3 to TRBJ1-1, with 9 bases matching TRBD1. Germline trimming cut 2 bases from V and 3 bases from J; bases unmatched to any gene: 4. Germline CDR1 LGHNA, CDR2 YSLEER. The CDR3 consists of 15 residues.

The chain combines TRBV6-2 or TRBV6-3 with TRBJ2-1; D not certain. Trimming took 6 bases from V and 2 from J, leaving 8 bases between them. Germline CDR1 MNHEY, CDR2 SVGEGT. This CDR3 contains 13 residues. This chain's CDR3 is CASRSQTYNEQFF. The CDR3 DNA is TGTGCCAGCAGGTCCCAAACCTACAATGAGCAGTTCTTC.